This TCR beta chain was retrieved from a study of human T cells and chemical hapten exposure (dated by TCRdb to the early 2020s). Background on the whole study: For sensitization, 2% DPC in acetone was applied to an approximately 2 cm by approximately 2 cm area of upper inner arm skin. Throughout the roughly 24-week study period, patients were also given weekly therapeutic DPC doses on the scalp. Patch tests used Finn chambers with 0.01% DPC on the upper back, scored after 6 days by International Contact Dermatitis Research Group standards. The patient cohort, mostly female, included alopecia areata with under or over 50% scalp involvement, alopecia totalis and alopecia universalis. Libraries were pooled for sequencing, and per-sample TCR yields varied mainly because of small differences in library volumes within the pool. Peripheral blood TCR repertoire changes were tracked in vivo in alopecia patients during primary and secondary sensitization to the hapten diphenylcyclopropenone (DPC). Blood was sampled from patients pre-sensitization (week 0) and at 2, 6 and about 24 weeks after DPC sensitization. Approximately 28 alopecia patients gave blood for TCR sequencing at one to four time points (pre-sensitization, 2, 6 and 24 weeks).

In the germline V gene (reference sequence), CDR1 corresponds to DFQATT and CDR2 to SNEGSKA. The CDR3, cysteine through phenylalanine, is 13 amino acids long. Left in the record is the CDR3 DNA by itself, 39 bases read in frame from the first base. Trimmed from V: 5 bases; trimmed from J: 8 bases; junction bases lacking a gene match: 7. Paper-wide results and their limitations: A positive correlation was found between the number of PT1 expanded TCRs and patch test score, with significance reached at thresholds 8, 16 and 32 but not 4. Significantly more large CDR3 similarity clusters were formed by expanded TCRs than by pre-sensitization or healthy control sets, consistent with antigen-driven responses. All patients had alopecia, a presumed autoimmune disease, so their immune response might differ from that of healthy individuals. Repeated subsampling changed both the strength of the expansion versus patch-test correlation and the threshold at which the correlation became significant. No change with DPC sensitization was found in the number of TCRs above 1 in 1000 frequency, and no evidence of global repertoire structure alterations was found.

What this sample's time point label stands for: patch test 1, 2 weeks after DPC sensitization. The treatment or condition label of this sample denotes: therapeutic diphenylcyclopropenone sensitization with weekly scalp DPC. Blood at each patch-test visit was drawn before the patch test was applied. Eligible patients were aged 18 to 70, diagnosed with alopecia, deemed suitable for DPC therapy, and excluded if pregnant. Total RNA was extracted from unfractionated whole blood collected in Tempus Blood RNA tubes. In this sample, this clonotype turned up many times. Its specific antigen is unknown. The input lacks base qualities; no much larger clone sits a single base away. Libraries were built with RACE. Sequencing instrument: NextSeq 500. During library preparation, unique molecular identifiers were attached to individual cDNA molecules so that TCRs could be counted in a quantitative, reproducible way. Both TCR alpha and TCR beta chains were sequenced from each blood RNA sample. From the authors' description of their analysis: A median of around 100,000 TCRs per sample was observed, with a range of 23,224 to 690,600. The Decombinator software suite was used to annotate V, J and CDR3 in the TCR reads. For PS versus PT1 abundance plots, all samples were subsampled to the same number of TCRs (28,000). TCRs were defined as expanded if absent before sensitization and observed at least eight times at the 2-week time point. Clones were called with MiXCR by TCRdb after fastp trimmed the public reads at Q25, and only in-frame beta chains were retained. All rows with the same CDR3 protein become a single entry with the most common DNA and genes. TCRdb's processing, not the study's, gives the V and J calls here. For this sample the table gives around 110,000 distinct CDR3 sequences, of which around 10% were detected only once. The top ten clones comprise over 1.1% of the sample.

Sequenced here: whole blood, sampled in connection with sensitization to the hapten diphenylcyclopropenone (DPC). The V gene is TRBV20-1 and the J gene is TRBJ2-4, with 9 middle bases fitting TRBD1. This receptor was identified in a woman aged 45-60 years with alopecia areata. Some clones in this sample may be carry-over from other donors' samples. Here the CDR3 is given as CSAPTGGRDIQYF. The bases are TGCAGTGCTCCTACAGGGGGCCGGGACATTCAGTACTTC.